This T cell receptor beta chain came from a study of Ad26.COV2.S vaccination and SARS-CoV-2 variants. For this clone: What it binds is not known.

Generated by immunoSEQ multiplex PCR, the TCRdb table keeps only in-frame clones and is missing some. The sample holds about 180,000 clones, around nine tenths seen once. Study-wide results and caveats: The TCR-based breadth and depth measures might underestimate overall T cell responses. Following vaccination, spike-specific CD8+ and CD4+ T cell responses reportedly exhibited substantial breadth. Vaccine recipients had higher spike-specific TCR breadth than placebo recipients.

V was pared by 1 base and J by 1 base, with 5 bases of the junction left unmatched. Germline CDR1 is SGHAT and CDR2 is FQNNGV. This CDR3 spans 16 amino acids. The input for sequencing was peripheral blood, taken after recovery from COVID-19. The rearrangement joins TRBV11-2 to TRBJ2-5; 8 bases fit TRBD2. This TCR came from a human donor who had recovered from COVID-19. This CDR3 is CASSLVGGGFQETQYF. DNA of the CDR3: TGTGCCAGCAGCTTAGTCGGGGGGGGTTTCCAAGAGACCCAGTACTTC.